The 20 T cell receptor beta chains reported below all come from one sample, sequenced in a study of T cell clonotyping in hematopoietic cell transplantation. Method: immunoSEQ multiplex PCR; TCRdb's copy keeps in-frame clones and lacks some. The sample contains 13,000 to 15,000 clones, 80% to 90% of which appear only once. The sample was PBMCs, taken 100 days after allogeneic stem cell transplant. The receptor set was obtained from a male patient aged 50 or older who had an allogeneic stem cell transplant from an unrelated donor, so T cells may come from the graft donor. Some clones in this sample may be carry-over from other donors' samples.

V and J are TRBV5-4 and TRBJ2-6; 8 positions agree with TRBD1. Looked up from germline, CDR1 is SGHNT and CDR2 is YYREEE (reference sequence). Germline trimming cut 4 bases from V and 2 bases from J; bases unmatched to any gene: 11. The CDR3 covers 18 residues. The CDR3 here is CASSPQTGVLAGANVLTF. CDR3 DNA sequence: TGTGCCAGCAGCCCCCAGACAGGGGTCTTAGCTGGGGCCAACGTCCTGACTTTC.

The V and J genes are TRBV5-1 and TRBJ2-7, with D possibly matching TRBD2 (5 bases). Germline V gene sequence: CDR1 SGHRS, CDR2 YFSETQ. The CDR3 is made up of 14 amino acids. Between the trimmed V and J ends, which lost 0 bases and 6 bases, there was a span of 13 bases. CDR3 in amino acids: CASSLGGDTVEQYF. In nucleotides, the CDR3 is TGCGCCAGCAGCTTGGGGGGAGACACCGTCGAGCAGTACTTC. The full variable domain, its missing parts supplied by reference TRBV5-1 and TRBJ2-7, is KAGVTQTPRYLIKTRGQQVTLSCSPISGHRSVSWYQQTPGQGLQFLFEYFSETQRNKGNFPGRFSGRQFSNSRSEMNVSTLELGDSALYLCASSLGGDTVEQYFGPGTRLTVT.

The genes are TRBV5-8 and TRBJ1-1, with D possibly being TRBD1 (6 bases). This CDR3 spans 13 amino acids. The germline gives CDR1 SGHTS, CDR2 YDEGEE. V lost 5 bases and J lost 1, with 9 bases in between. DNA of the CDR3: TGTGCCAGCAGGTCCAGGGGGAACACTGAAGCTTTCTTT. Translating gives CASRSRGNTEAFF.

The chain couples TRBV19 to TRBJ1-1; D might be TRBD1 (6 bases). There are 13 residues in the CDR3. CDR1 is LNHDA, CDR2 SQIVND, per germline (reference sequence). V lost 5 bases, J lost 2 bases, and 9 bases lay in between. CDR3 nucleotides: TGTGCCAGTAGTTACAGGGCTAACACTGAAGCTTTCTTT. Its translation is CASSYRANTEAFF.

The V call is TRBV2, the J call TRBJ1-2; D not resolved. Germline CDR1 and CDR2: SNHLY and FYNNEI. The CDR3 spans 11 residues. V lost 5 bases and J 13 bases, leaving 14 bases between the germline ends. The CDR3 loop is CASSFSARSTF. DNA of the CDR3: TGTGCCAGCAGTTTTTCGGCCCGCTCCACCTTC.

V gene TRBV5-4 combines with J gene TRBJ2-7; perhaps TRBD2 as D (5 bases). V shed 0 bases and J shed 0 bases, with 13 bases lying between them. Germline CDR1 is SGHNT and CDR2 is YYREEE (reference sequence). The CDR3 sequence is 16 residues long. In nucleotides, the CDR3 is TGTGCCAGCAGCTTGGACCTTAGCGTGAGCTCCTACGAGCAGTACTTC. Protein sequence: CASSLDLSVSSYEQYF.

This chain links TRBV28 with TRBJ1-2; D may be TRBD1 (6 bases). The CDR3 sequence is 14 residues long. Germline loops: CDR1 MDHEN, CDR2 SYDVKM. Trimming pared 10 bases from V and 4 bases from J, leaving 19 bases between. The CDR3 DNA sequence: TGTGCCACCCTCGCGGGGGGCCGCGCCTATGGCTACACCTTC. It yields the protein CATLAGGRAYGYTF.

V is TRBV7-8 and J is TRBJ1-5, with D unresolved. Per the germline V gene, CDR1 is SGHVS and CDR2 is FQNEAQ. Trimming took 5 bases from V and 4 from J, leaving 12 bases between them. The CDR3 extends over 14 amino acids. CDR3 in amino acids: CASSPDGRNQPQHF. The CDR3 region has the DNA TGTGCCAGCAGCCCGGACGGACGAAATCAGCCCCAGCATTTT.

The genes are TRBV2 and TRBJ2-3; D gene uncertain. The CDR3 totals 14 residues. Germline CDR1 and CDR2: SNHLY and FYNNEI. Trimming stripped 4 bases from V and 0 bases from J, with 8 bases between. CDR3 sequence: CASSGPLSTDTQYF. The DNA for the CDR3 is TGTGCCAGCAGTGGACCCCTGAGCACAGATACGCAGTATTTT.

J is TRBJ2-7 and V is TRBV28; 9 bases align to TRBD2. Germline V gene data show CDR1 as MDHEN and CDR2 as SYDVKM. The CDR3 contains 15 residues. The V and J ends lost 5 bases and 1 base, in that order; junction bases with no gene match: 6. The CDR3 region has the DNA TGTGCCAGCAGTCCCAGACTAGCGGCGTCCTACGAGCAGTACTTC. Translation: CASSPRLAASYEQYF.

V gene TRBV30 combines with J gene TRBJ2-3, with a tentative D call TRBD2 (6 bases). CDR1 GTSNPN and CDR2 SVGIG come from the germline V gene (reference sequence). CDR3 length: 14 amino acids. The ends were cut back, 3 bases at V and 2 bases at J, with 12 bases in the middle. The CDR3 protein is CAWRGGVLTDTQYF. The CDR3 coding sequence is TGTGCCTGGAGAGGCGGGGTTCTCACAGATACGCAGTATTTT.

The genes are TRBV6-5 and TRBJ2-1, with D maybe TRBD1 (5 bases). The germline CDR1 and CDR2 sequences are MNHEY and SVGAGI. The V and J ends lost 4 bases and 4 bases respectively, with 11 bases between them. The CDR3 spans 14 residues. CDR3: CASSLQGVYNEQFF. CDR3 bases: TGTGCCAGCAGTTTACAAGGGGTGTACAATGAGCAGTTCTTC.

The V call is TRBV15, the J call TRBJ1-2; D might be TRBD1 (6 bases). CDR3 size: 15 residues. V lost 3 bases and J lost 7, with 18 bases in between. Looked up from germline, CDR1 is LNHNV and CDR2 is YYDKDF (reference sequence). This CDR3 reads CATSSTGHRSPGYTF. CDR3 nucleotide sequence: TGTGCCACCAGCAGTACGGGACACCGCTCTCCTGGCTACACCTTC.

The chain couples TRBV11-3 to TRBJ2-1, with TRBD2 identical over 8 bases. CDR1 is SGHNT and CDR2 is YENEEA in the germline V gene. Losses at the gene ends were 0 bases for V and 7 bases for J; bases not matched to a gene: 11. There are 17 residues in the CDR3. The CDR3 loop is CASSLDSHGGAANEQFF. The CDR3 region has the DNA TGTGCCAGCAGCTTAGATAGCCACGGGGGGGCCGCGAATGAGCAGTTCTTC.

The chain uses TRBV9 and TRBJ1-1, with D hard to call. Trimming took 4 bases from V and 1 from J, leaving 8 bases between them. CDR3 length equals 13 residues. Per germline, CDR1 SGDLS and CDR2 YYNGEE. The CDR3 region has the DNA TGTGCCAGCAGCAGGAGGTGGAACACTGAAGCTTTCTTT. It codes for CASSRRWNTEAFF.

The rearrangement links TRBV6-5 to TRBJ1-1; 12 bases agree with TRBD1. This CDR3 contains 15 residues. The V gene's germline CDR1 is MNHEY and CDR2 SVGAGI. V lost 4 bases and J lost 5; bases outside the gene matches: 5. CDR3 bases: TGTGCCAGCAGTTCTCCGGGACAGGGGGCTACTGAAGCTTTCTTT. Amino acids: CASSSPGQGATEAFF.

The chain carries TRBV6-4 and TRBJ2-3; no reliable D call. This CDR3 contains 16 residues. V lost 3 bases, J lost 4 bases, and 17 bases lay in between. The germline CDR1 and CDR2 sequences are MRHNA and SNTAGT. In DNA form, the CDR3 reads TGTGCCAGCAGTGAGATCGTACAAACGACCCCAGATACGCAGTATTTT. Translated: CASSEIVQTTPDTQYF.

This rearrangement joins TRBV6-5 to TRBJ2-7; a weak D match, TRBD1 (5 bases). V lost 5 bases, J lost 4 bases, and 15 bases lay in between. From germline, CDR1 is MNHEY and CDR2 SVGAGI. The CDR3 totals 14 residues. CDR3 residues: CASSIGAGRYEQYF. The CDR3 bases are TGTGCCAGCAGTATAGGGGCAGGGCGGTACGAGCAGTACTTC.

The chain recombines TRBV7-9 with TRBJ2-5, with 8 bases that match TRBD2. Trimming at V came to 7 bases and at J to 4 bases, leaving 11 bases not matched to a gene. This CDR3 region has 15 residues. Germline lookup yields CDR1 SEHNR and CDR2 FQNEAQ (reference sequence). This CDR3 reads CASTPTGTRGETQYF. CDR3 sequence (DNA): TGTGCCAGCACCCCTACCGGGACTAGAGGAGAGACCCAGTACTTC.

This clone came up once. The chain couples TRBV5-6 to TRBJ1-2; no definite D call. The V end lost 6 bases, the J end lost 0 bases, and 6 bases lay between the germline ends. The CDR3 loop spans 12 amino acids. Germline lookup yields CDR1 SGHDT and CDR2 YYEEEE. This CDR3 is CASKGPNYGYTF. The CDR3, as DNA: TGTGCCAGCAAAGGTCCTAACTATGGCTACACCTTC.